Listed below are T cell receptor beta chains from one sample, sequenced in a study of identical twins. TCRdb independently ran MiXCR on the 5' RACE reads; one entry per CDR3 protein. The data show some 760,000 distinct CDR3 sequences, with about 20% seen just once and 13% held by the top ten. These data also featured in a second study, about T cells expressing NK-cell markers.

Material: PBMCs. The receptors shown here come from a woman between 18 and 30 years old in good health. Each CDR3 is given with its conserved first and last residue. Fields, in order: D gene, J gene, clone size, V gene, CDR3 length, CDR3 protein, CDR3 DNA. D genes are given only for firm matches. Size tells how often a clone was seen (once, few, many) or the class of an expanded clone, and some rows leave it out.

D: .; J: TRBJ2-3; size: few; V: TRBV11-1; length: 19; CDR3: CASSSMPHLEGAGTDTQYF; DNA: TGTGCCAGCAGCTCGATGCCTCACTTGGAGGGGGCTGGCACAGATACGCAGTATTTT
D: .; J: TRBJ2-5; size: many; V: TRBV9; length: 15; CDR3: CASSVAGGPQETQYF; DNA: TGTGCCAGCAGCGTAGCAGGAGGACCCCAAGAGACCCAGTACTTC
D: TRBD2; J: TRBJ2-7; size: .; V: TRBV19; length: 14; CDR3: CASSRLASSYEQYF; DNA: TGTGCCAGTAGTAGACTAGCGAGCTCCTACGAGCAGTACTTC
D: .; J: TRBJ2-1; size: .; V: TRBV12-3/TRBV12-4; length: 12; CDR3: CASSLRPLRKFF; DNA: TGTGCCAGCAGTTTGCGACCCTTGAGAAAGTTCTTC
D: TRBD1; J: TRBJ1-1; size: few; V: TRBV7-6; length: 17; CDR3: CASSFLVLGQGNTEAFF; DNA: TGTGCCAGCAGCTTTTTAGTGCTGGGACAGGGAAACACTGAAGCTTTCTTT
D: .; J: TRBJ2-3; size: once; V: TRBV7-2; length: 14; CDR3: CASSLGSGSGTQYF; DNA: TGTGCCAGCAGCTTAGGTTCGGGGTCCGGTACGCAGTATTTT
D: .; J: TRBJ2-7; size: .; V: TRBV27; length: 11; CDR3: CASREGIEQYF; DNA: TGTGCCAGCAGAGAGGGGATCGAGCAGTACTTC
D: .; J: TRBJ2-5; size: .; V: TRBV10-3; length: 13; CDR3: CAISNRRGETQYF; DNA: TGTGCCATCAGTAATCGCAGGGGAGAGACCCAGTACTTC
D: .; J: TRBJ1-4; size: .; V: TRBV5-1; length: 14; CDR3: CASSFSGTSEKLFF; DNA: TGCGCCAGCAGCTTCTCGGGTACCAGTGAAAAACTGTTTTTT
D: TRBD2; J: TRBJ2-1; size: few; V: TRBV5-1; length: 15; CDR3: CASSTVAGAHNEQFF; DNA: TGCGCCAGCAGTACAGTAGCGGGGGCCCACAATGAGCAGTTCTTC
D: .; J: TRBJ2-1; size: .; V: TRBV20-1; length: 12; CDR3: CSAFLDGLEQFF; DNA: TGCAGTGCTTTCCTCGACGGCCTTGAGCAGTTCTTC
D: TRBD2; J: TRBJ2-3; size: .; V: TRBV15; length: 15; CDR3: CATSSSRGGSDTQYF; DNA: TGTGCCACCAGCAGCTCTCGGGGGGGGTCAGATACGCAGTATTTT
D: TRBD2; J: TRBJ2-2; size: few; V: TRBV5-5; length: 16; CDR3: CASSLVGTRGTGELFF; DNA: TGTGCCAGCAGCTTGGTGGGGACTAGAGGCACCGGGGAGCTGTTTTTT
D: .; J: TRBJ1-2; size: .; V: TRBV4-3; length: 15; CDR3: CASSQDVRGLYGYTF; DNA: TGCGCCAGCAGCCAAGATGTAAGGGGTCTTTATGGCTACACCTTC
D: .; J: TRBJ1-1; size: .; V: TRBV7-9; length: 10; CDR3: CASSDSVAFF; DNA: TGTGCCAGCAGTGATTCGGTAGCTTTCTTT
D: .; J: TRBJ2-5; size: few; V: TRBV10-3; length: 17; CDR3: CAISGGPPAANQETQYF; DNA: TGTGCCATCAGTGGTGGCCCCCCAGCGGCGAATCAAGAGACCCAGTACTTC
D: TRBD2; J: TRBJ2-3; size: few; V: TRBV9; length: 16; CDR3: CASSDGLAQSTDTQYF; DNA: TGTGCCAGCAGCGACGGACTAGCGCAGAGCACAGATACGCAGTATTTT
D: .; J: TRBJ1-3; size: .; V: TRBV6-5; length: 17; CDR3: CASSYRFSRFGGNTIYF; DNA: TGTGCCAGCAGTTACCGCTTTTCCAGGTTCGGTGGAAACACCATATATTTT